This T cell receptor beta chain derives from a study of regulatory T cells in long-lasting Graves disease. Findings and limits, study-wide: Examination was confined to peripheral blood, excluding thyroid tissue.

This clonotype was seen ten or more times. Its antigen is currently unknown. Assembly of TCR beta libraries relied on iRepertoire HTBI primers together with Arm-PCR of CDR3 regions. TCRdb called the multiplex PCR reads again in MiXCR, with one record for every CDR3 protein. The sample holds approximately 400,000 distinct CDR3 sequences, around a sixth seen once. V lost 6 bases, J lost 3 bases, and 11 bases stayed unmatched. The germline gives CDR1 MGHRA, CDR2 YSYEKL. The CDR3 is made up of 16 amino acids. The time point: newly diagnosed GD, antithyroid drugs for less than 3 months. There was RNA extracted from PBMCs, and the TCR library was made from it.

The V call is TRBV4-1, the J call TRBJ2-5; TRBD2 agrees at 9 bases. The starting material was peripheral blood mononuclear cells (PBMCs), obtained at new diagnosis, from a patient treated with antithyroid drugs. This receptor was taken from a female donor with Graves disease. The CDR3 is CASSLEVAGVKETQYF. The CDR3 nucleotides are TGCGCCAGCAGTCTTGAGGTAGCGGGGGTTAAAGAGACCCAGTACTTC.